This TCR beta chain was retrieved from a study of blood T cell repertoires in COVID-19. Study-level information: Sample material is recorded as cDNA or gDNA derived from T cells, B-cell-depleted T cells, or PBMCs.

The assay was immunoSEQ multiplex PCR, and TCRdb's table has in-frame clones only and misses some. The sample lists some 96,000 clones, roughly 87% occurring once. Looked up from germline, CDR1 is SGHTA and CDR2 is FQGNSA. The CDR3 has 13 amino acids. J gave up 9 bases and V 1 base, and 3 bases lay outside the gene matches. Sequenced input: peripheral blood. The TCR comes from a young man in a cohort sampled during active COVID-19. V gene TRBV7-2 combines with J gene TRBJ2-1, with 7 bases identical to TRBD2. The CDR3 bases are TGTGCCAGCAGCTTAGTAAGGGAGGGTGAGCAGTTCTTC. It yields the protein CASSLVREGEQFF. Using reference TRBV7-2 and TRBJ2-1 for the parts outside the CDR3, the full variable domain is GAGVSQSPSNKVTEKGKDVELRCDPISGHTALYWYRQSLGQGLEFLIYFQGNSAPDKSGLPSDRFSAERTGGSVSTLTIQRTQQEDSAVYLCASSLVREGEQFFGPGTRLTVL.